This T cell receptor beta chain was observed in a study of T cells in Graves' hyperthyroidism and ophthalmopathy. This clonotype was detected only a few times. Its specificity is unknown. Diagnoses rested on clinical symptoms, serum thyroxine and TRAb, thyroid ultrasound and orbital computed tomography. CDR1 and CDR2 (germline): DFQATT, SNEGSKA (reference sequence). This CDR3 contains 14 residues. Germline trimming cut 6 bases from V and 7 bases from J; bases unmatched to any gene: 9. The TCR beta CDR3 regions underwent amplification using RNA transcripts as the source. The HTBI primer set drove a first-round RT-PCR of the TCR CDR3. MiXCR, run by TCRdb on the multiplex PCR reads, gives a single entry per CDR3 protein. The sample consists of nearly 600,000 distinct CDR3 sequences, roughly 13% of them appearing once. Regarding the study as a whole: Using 13 V-J features, a model discriminated ophthalmopathy from stable hyperthyroidism.

This TCR derives from a woman aged 30 to 39 with Graves' hyperthyroidism that later progressed to Graves' ophthalmopathy. Source material: blood. The chain uses TRBV20-1 and TRBJ2-1, with TRBD2 identical over 10 bases. The CDR3, as DNA: TGCAGTGCCGGAGCGGGAGGGCCAATTAATGAGCAGTTCTTC. Translated, it gives CSAGAGGPINEQFF.